This TCR beta chain was captured in a study of blood T cell repertoires in COVID-19. Germline lookup yields CDR1 SGHRS and CDR2 YFSETQ. This CDR3 is 13 amino acids long. V was clipped by 4 bases and J by 8 bases; unmatched bases: 6. TCRdb's table, derived via immunoSEQ multiplex PCR, lists solely in-frame clones and lacks some. The sample shows around 250,000 clones, about four fifths of them seen only once. This rearrangement joins TRBV5-1 to TRBJ2-1; 7 bases are a match to TRBD1. This sequence was found in an elderly man with acute or convalescent COVID-19. Sequencing input: peripheral blood. The CDR3 DNA follows: TGCGCCAGCAGCCTACAGGGGTGGGATGAGCAGTTCTTC. Translated, it gives CASSLQGWDEQFF. Full variable domain (remainder filled in from reference TRBV5-1 and TRBJ2-1): KAGVTQTPRYLIKTRGQQVTLSCSPISGHRSVSWYQQTPGQGLQFLFEYFSETQRNKGNFPGRFSGRQFSNSRSEMNVSTLELGDSALYLCASSLQGWDEQFFGPGTRLTVL.